This TCR beta chain was captured in a study of T cell repertoires in ileal Crohn's disease. Across the study: At surgery, around 36% of patients smoked, with median disease duration 7.9 years. Thiopurines (about 10) or anti-TNF agents (18) were given postoperatively to about half.

The CDR3 spans 14 residues. Germline CDR1 reads SGHRS; CDR2 reads YFSETQ. V lost 0 bases and J 6 bases, leaving 12 bases between the germline ends. TCRdb's table, derived via immunoSEQ multiplex PCR, lists solely in-frame clones and lacks some. Counted here are roughly 13,000 clones, approximately 78% occurring once; the ten biggest clones make up about 18%. The clonotype originates from an adult with Crohn's disease. The chain is built from TRBV5-1 and TRBJ1-2, with D perhaps TRBD1 (5 bases). Specimen: ileal tissue. The CDR3 here is CASSLAWQTDGYTF. For the CDR3, the DNA is TGCGCCAGCAGCTTGGCCTGGCAGACAGATGGCTACACCTTC.